Given below is one T cell receptor beta chain in context. Distinct nucleotide sequences in the sample also encode this CDR3. These data belong to a study of cytomegalovirus exposure and HLA in healthy donors. For the study at large: The Caucasian-associated ancestry cluster contained about 80% of the approximately 390 genotyped donors.

CDR1 and CDR2 (germline): SGHRS, YFSETQ. V was trimmed by 0 bases and J by 5 bases, leaving 5 bases between them. The CDR3 spans 12 residues. The PCR had 60 Vbeta and 13 Jbeta primers. Clones were sequenced by immunoSEQ multiplex PCR, and TCRdb holds only the in-frame ones, with some missing. The data show some 96,000 clones, around 74% seen once. This sequence was found in a middle-aged man in good health and CMV-seropositive. The rearrangement uses TRBV5-1 and TRBJ2-5, with D possibly being TRBD1 (5 bases). Sequencing input: PBMCs. For the CDR3, the DNA is TGCGCCAGCAGCTTGGCAGGGGAGACCCAGTACTTC. This codes for CASSLAGETQYF.